One and the same sample provided the 21 T cell receptor beta chains below, sequenced in a study of response to subunit inactivated influenza vaccine. MiXCR, run by TCRdb on the RT-PCR reads, gives a single entry per CDR3 protein. The sample gives 300,000 to 350,000 distinct CDR3 sequences, 21% of which show up once; roughly a tenth is in the top ten. The input for sequencing was PBMCs from blood, taken less than 22 months after vaccination. These receptors were obtained from a man between 50 and 69 years old who received an inactivated influenza vaccine.

Only a few counts were recorded for this clonotype. The chain couples TRBV20-1 to TRBJ2-3, with a tentative D call TRBD2 (5 bases). The CDR3 is made up of 11 amino acids. The V gene's germline CDR1 is DFQATT and CDR2 SNEGSKA (reference sequence). Trimming pared 8 bases from V and 6 bases from J, leaving 12 bases between. The CDR3 protein is CSPPSGDTQYF. In DNA form, the CDR3 reads TGCAGTCCGCCCTCGGGGGATACGCAGTATTTT.

DNA for the CDR3: TGTGCCAGCAGCCAAGCCGCAGGGGTCGACAATTCACCCCTCCACTTT. The encoded protein is CASSQAAGVDNSPLHF. V and J are TRBV3-1 and TRBJ1-6, with D perhaps matching TRBD1 (6 bases). Germline V CDR1 and CDR2: LGHDT, YNNKEL (reference sequence). The ends were cut back, 1 base at V and 7 bases at J, with 14 bases in the middle. The CDR3 has 16 residues. Full variable domain (remainder filled in from reference TRBV3-1 and TRBJ1-6): DTAVSQTPKYLVTQMGNDKSIKCEQNLGHDTMYWYKQDSKKFLKIMFSYNNKELIINETVPNRFSPKSPDKAHLNLHINSLELGDSAVYFCASSQAAGVDNSPLHFGNGTRLTVT.

J is TRBJ1-6 and V is TRBV20-1, with D unclear. This CDR3 is built from 15 residues. CDR1 DFQATT and CDR2 SNEGSKA come from the germline V gene (reference sequence). Between the trimmed V and J ends, which lost 4 bases and 1 base, there was a span of 11 bases. CDR3 region: CSAKHSGSYNSPLHF. As DNA, the CDR3 is TGCAGTGCTAAACACTCCGGGTCCTATAATTCACCCCTCCACTTT.

This clonotype occurred a few times. The V call is TRBV28, the J call TRBJ2-7; no clear D. CDR3 length: 12 amino acids. The V gene's germline CDR1 is MDHEN and CDR2 SYDVKM. The V and J ends lost 1 base and 7 bases respectively, with 8 bases between them. CDR3 loop: CASSLSMSEQYF. The CDR3 DNA sequence: TGTGCCAGCAGTTTATCCATGAGTGAGCAGTACTTC.

V is TRBV6-2 or TRBV6-3 and J is TRBJ1-1; D may be TRBD1 (6 bases). Looked up from germline, CDR1 is MNHEY and CDR2 is SVGEGT. This CDR3 spans 13 amino acids. Trimming left V 7 bases short and J 1 base short, with 10 bases between. For the CDR3, the DNA is TGTGCCAGCACGATGGGACAGAACACTGAAGCTTTCTTT. Its translation: CASTMGQNTEAFF.

The V gene is TRBV12-3 or TRBV12-4, the J gene TRBJ2-2, with D hard to call. V lost 6 bases, J lost 1 base, and 18 bases lay in between. CDR3 size: 17 residues. The CDR3 loop is CASRPSHWTLNTGELFF. CDR3 sequence (DNA): TGTGCCAGCAGACCCTCCCACTGGACGTTGAACACCGGGGAGCTGTTTTTT.

This chain joins TRBV29-1 and TRBJ2-7; 12 positions agree with TRBD2. The CDR3 is 14 amino acids. Germline CDR1 is SQVTM and CDR2 is ANQGSEA. Trimming removed 6 bases from V and 3 bases from J; junction bases left unmatched: 6. In DNA, the CDR3 is TGCAGCGTCGCAGGACTAGCGGGATTCTACGAGCAGTACTTC. This sequence encodes CSVAGLAGFYEQYF.

This clonotype was detected only a few times. This chain links TRBV4-3 with TRBJ2-5; maybe TRBD2 (5 bases). The germline V gene has CDR1 LGHNA and CDR2 YSLEER. There are 18 residues in the CDR3. The V gene lost 0 bases and the J gene lost 5 bases, with 22 bases spanning the gap. DNA of the CDR3: TGCGCCAGCAGCCAAGATCTACCGGGATACCCTTTGTCGGAGACCCAGTACTTC. It translates to CASSQDLPGYPLSETQYF.

This clonotype was seen more than once but under ten times. The chain carries TRBV4-1 and TRBJ1-4; maybe TRBD1 (5 bases). CDR1 is MGHRA, CDR2 YSYEKL, per germline. The ends were cut back, 1 base at V and 10 bases at J, with 13 bases in the middle. This CDR3 comprises 14 residues. CDR3 in amino acids: CASSQVSDSVKLFF. The CDR3 DNA follows: TGCGCCAGCAGCCAAGTTTCCGACAGTGTAAAACTGTTTTTT.

This clonotype was observed once. The chain combines TRBV20-1 with TRBJ2-5, with TRBD2 identical over 13 bases. This CDR3 spans 13 amino acids. The germline CDR1 and CDR2 sequences are DFQATT and SNEGSKA (reference sequence). V trimming: 6 bases; J trimming: 5 bases; junction bases outside the gene matches: 3. Here the CDR3 reads CSAGLAGLETQYF. DNA of the CDR3: TGCAGTGCGGGACTAGCGGGGTTGGAGACCCAGTACTTC.

The rearrangement uses TRBV29-1 and TRBJ2-7; 11 bases are a match to TRBD2. V trimming: 2 bases; J trimming: 3 bases; junction bases outside the gene matches: 3. Germline loops: CDR1 SQVTM, CDR2 ANQGSEA. This CDR3 comprises 14 residues. CDR3 DNA: TGCAGCGTTGAAACTAGCGGGAGCCTCTACGAGCAGTACTTC. Protein sequence: CSVETSGSLYEQYF.

The chain is built from TRBV5-1 and TRBJ2-7; D is perhaps TRBD1 (6 bases). Germline V lookup: CDR1 SGHRS, CDR2 YFSETQ. Trimming cost V 4 bases and J 2 bases, with 19 bases left between them. The CDR3 runs to 16 residues. The CDR3: CASSETNRAPTYEQYF. The CDR3, as DNA: TGCGCCAGCAGCGAGACCAACAGGGCCCCTACCTACGAGCAGTACTTC.

This clonotype was seen at least ten times. CDR3 sequence: CASSLFGEEKLFF. CDR3 sequence (DNA): TGTGCCAGCAGTTTATTTGGGGAGGAAAAACTGTTTTTT. This chain joins TRBV12-3 or TRBV12-4 and TRBJ1-4; no definite D call. V was cut by 2 bases and J by 8 bases, with 9 bases left in between. This CDR3 comprises 13 residues.

This clonotype turned up a few times. The V call is TRBV30, the J call TRBJ2-1, with D perhaps matching TRBD2 (5 bases). The V gene's germline CDR1 is GTSNPN and CDR2 SVGIG (reference sequence). The CDR3 sequence is 19 residues long. Deletions cut 0 bases from V and 1 base from J, with 22 bases between. The CDR3 DNA sequence: TGTGCCTGGAGTGTAAGGACCCTCCGCGGAGGCCGGTCCTACAATGAGCAGTTCTTC. This codes for CAWSVRTLRGGRSYNEQFF.

This clonotype came up many times. The chain links TRBV20-1 to TRBJ1-1; 8 positions match TRBD1. This CDR3 contains 15 residues. The germline V gene has CDR1 DFQATT and CDR2 SNEGSKA (reference sequence). The trim removed 1 base at V and 2 bases at J, leaving 6 bases unmatched. The CDR3 sequence is CSARVLTGVNTEAFF. The CDR3 DNA reads as TGCAGTGCTAGAGTTCTGACAGGGGTCAACACTGAAGCTTTCTTT.

This clonotype was observed many times. The J gene is TRBJ1-4, the V gene TRBV19, with TRBD1 identical over 10 bases. V shed 5 bases and J 5 bases; nucleotides not matched to a gene: 5. The CDR3 extends over 15 amino acids. Germline V gives CDR1 LNHDA, CDR2 SQIVND (reference sequence). The CDR3, as DNA: TGTGCCAGTAGTGCGCCGGGACAGGGGAATGAAAAACTGTTTTTT. Amino acid sequence: CASSAPGQGNEKLFF.

Only a few counts were recorded for this clonotype. This CDR3 reads CSVTRTGQETQYF. The CDR3 region has the DNA TGCAGCGTTACTCGGACGGGACAAGAGACCCAGTACTTC. The genes are TRBV29-1 and TRBJ2-5; perhaps TRBD2 as D (5 bases). Germline CDR1 SQVTM, CDR2 ANQGSEA. Trimming took 5 bases from V and 2 from J, leaving 12 bases between them. The CDR3 runs 13 residues.

This clonotype was counted a few times. This chain's CDR3 is CASSTGTGVSEAFF. The CDR3 DNA sequence: TGTGCCAGCAGCACCGGGACAGGGGTGTCTGAAGCTTTCTTT. The rearrangement uses TRBV6-1 and TRBJ1-1, with 10 positions matching TRBD1. Trimming cost V 6 bases and J 6 bases; bases outside gene matches: 7. The CDR3 has 14 amino acids. Germline V CDR1 and CDR2: MNHNS, SASEGT.

This clonotype was seen a few times. The V gene is TRBV23-1, the J gene TRBJ2-1; D gene uncertain. TRBV23-1 is marked as an open reading frame, function uncertain. The CDR3 sequence is 14 residues long. The V end lost 7 bases, the J end lost 8 bases, and 18 bases lay between the germline ends. The CDR3 sequence is CASISAIKWDEQFF. The CDR3 nucleotides are TGCGCCAGCATTTCGGCCATTAAGTGGGATGAGCAGTTCTTC.

This clonotype was seen many times. The V gene is TRBV6-5, the J gene TRBJ1-1; D uncertain. The CDR3 has 14 residues. Trimming took 2 bases from V and 2 from J, leaving 9 bases between them. The germline CDR1 and CDR2 sequences are MNHEY and SVGAGI. The CDR3 sequence is CASSYGGSNTEAFF. The CDR3 DNA follows: TGTGCCAGCAGTTACGGAGGGAGTAACACTGAAGCTTTCTTT.

The gene calls are TRBV12-3 or TRBV12-4 and TRBJ2-2; perhaps TRBD2 as D (5 bases). The germline V and J ends were trimmed by 2 bases and 1 base, with 11 bases remaining between them. The CDR3 is 16 amino acids. The CDR3 DNA sequence: TGTGCCAGCAGTTTACTTCGGGATAGGAACACCGGGGAGCTGTTTTTT. Translating gives CASSLLRDRNTGELFF.